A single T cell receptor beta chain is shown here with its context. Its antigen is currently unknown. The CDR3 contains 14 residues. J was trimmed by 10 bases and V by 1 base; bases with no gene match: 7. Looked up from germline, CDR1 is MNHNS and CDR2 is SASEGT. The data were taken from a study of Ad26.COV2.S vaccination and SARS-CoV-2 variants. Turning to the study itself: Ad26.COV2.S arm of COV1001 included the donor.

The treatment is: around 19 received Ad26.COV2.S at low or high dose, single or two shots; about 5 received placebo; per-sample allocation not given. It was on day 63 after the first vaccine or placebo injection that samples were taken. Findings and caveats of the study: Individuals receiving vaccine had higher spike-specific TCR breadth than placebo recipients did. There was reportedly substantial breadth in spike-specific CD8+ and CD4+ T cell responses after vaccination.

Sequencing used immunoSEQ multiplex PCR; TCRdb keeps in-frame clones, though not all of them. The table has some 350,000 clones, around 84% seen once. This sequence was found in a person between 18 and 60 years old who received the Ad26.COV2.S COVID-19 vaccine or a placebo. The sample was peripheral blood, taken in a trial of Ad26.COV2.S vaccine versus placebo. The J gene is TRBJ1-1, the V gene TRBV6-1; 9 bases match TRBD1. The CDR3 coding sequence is TGTGCCAGCAGTGAAGGAGCGGGACAGGGTTCAGCTTTCTTT. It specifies CASSEGAGQGSAFF.